The 17 T cell receptor beta chains given below trace back to one sample, sequenced in a study of cytomegalovirus exposure and HLA in healthy donors. PCR primers comprised 60 Vbeta and 13 Jbeta primers. The assay was immunoSEQ multiplex PCR, and TCRdb's table has in-frame clones only and misses some. Of nearly 110,000 clones listed, 71% are singletons. Sample: PBMCs. Receptor source: a female donor in good health and CMV-seronegative.

The CDR3 DNA sequence: TGTGCCAGCAGCGATAATACAGGGGCAGATACGCAGTATTTT. It translates to CASSDNTGADTQYF. The rearrangement links TRBV9 to TRBJ2-3; 7 nucleotides align to TRBD1. This CDR3 contains 14 residues. The J segment lost 4 bases and the V segment lost 3 bases, leaving 5 bases of the junction unmatched. Per the germline V gene, CDR1 is SGDLS and CDR2 is YYNGEE.

This chain links TRBV7-9 with TRBJ2-2, with no clear D. The CDR3 is 14 amino acids. Germline V gene lookup returns CDR1 SEHNR and CDR2 FQNEAQ (reference sequence). V was pared by 4 bases and J by 1 base, with 7 bases between. CDR3 coding DNA: TGTGCCAGCAGCTCCACCAGGAACACCGGGGAGCTGTTTTTT. The encoded protein is CASSSTRNTGELFF.

The rearrangement links TRBV10-2 to TRBJ2-7; 8 nucleotides align to TRBD2. V shed 6 bases and J 5 bases; nucleotides not matched to a gene: 12. Looked up from germline, CDR1 is WSHSY and CDR2 is SAAADI. The CDR3 loop spans 15 amino acids. The CDR3 loop reads CASREAGTRLDEQYF. The CDR3 DNA follows: TGCGCCAGCAGGGAGGCGGGGACTAGACTCGACGAGCAGTACTTC.

The CDR3 loop is CASSVEAGARSPQYF. CDR3 DNA: TGTGCCAGCAGCGTAGAAGCTGGGGCAAGGAGCCCCCAGTACTTC. The chain carries TRBV9 and TRBJ2-5, with a weak D call TRBD1 (5 bases). V shed 0 bases and J shed 9 bases, with 18 bases lying between them. CDR1 is SGDLS and CDR2 is YYNGEE in the germline V gene. The CDR3 consists of 15 residues.

The chain combines TRBV28 with TRBJ1-5, with TRBD1 identical over 8 bases. After removal of 7 bases from V and 3 bases from J, the junction contained 11 bases not matched to a gene. Germline V gene sequence: CDR1 MDHEN, CDR2 SYDVKM. CDR3 length: 16 amino acids. CDR3 DNA sequence: TGTGCCAGCACCCAAACGAGGACAGGGCTCAATCAGCCCCAGCATTTT. This encodes CASTQTRTGLNQPQHF. Full variable domain (rest looked up from reference TRBV28 and TRBJ1-5): DVKVTQSSRYLVKRTGEKVFLECVQDMDHENMFWYRQDPGLGLRLIYFSYDVKMKEKGDIPEGYSVSREKKERFSLILESASTNQTSMYLCASTQTRTGLNQPQHFGDGTRLSIL.

This clone turned up a few times. This sequence joins TRBV6-5 and TRBJ2-3; TRBD2 matches at 7 bases. Germline-derived CDR1 and CDR2 are MNHEY and SVGAGI. Trimming removed 6 bases from V and 0 bases from J; junction bases left unmatched: 6. This CDR3 region has 15 residues. The CDR3 bases are TGTGCCAGCAGCCTAGCGGTGCCGAGCACAGATACGCAGTATTTT. Amino acid sequence: CASSLAVPSTDTQYF.

In nucleotides, the CDR3 is TGTGCCAGTAGTATAAGGCGGGGGGGGAGCGAGCAGTACTTC. Translation gives CASSIRRGGSEQYF. The chain recombines TRBV19 with TRBJ2-7, with TRBD2 identical over 9 bases. V lost 2 bases and J lost 6; bases outside the gene matches: 5. This CDR3 is built from 14 residues. CDR1 and CDR2 from the germline V gene are LNHDA and SQIVND (reference sequence).

The chain has TRBV9 and TRBJ2-7, with 8 bases aligning to TRBD1. Losses at the gene ends were 3 bases for V and 6 bases for J; bases not matched to a gene: 2. The CDR3 is made up of 12 amino acids. Per germline, CDR1 SGDLS and CDR2 YYNGEE. CDR3 sequence reads: CASSADRGEQYF. CDR3 bases: TGTGCCAGCAGCGCCGACAGGGGCGAGCAGTACTTC.

The V and J genes are TRBV27 and TRBJ1-1; possibly TRBD1 for D (6 bases). CDR1 and CDR2 from the germline V gene are MNHEY and SMNVEV (reference sequence). V was trimmed by 7 bases and J by 7 bases, leaving 19 bases between them. This CDR3 region has 14 residues. In nucleotides, the CDR3 is TGTGCCAGCACCGAACTCAGGGGTGACAATGAAGCTTTCTTT. Translated: CASTELRGDNEAFF.

The chain uses TRBV7-2 and TRBJ2-3, with D tentatively TRBD2 (5 bases). This CDR3 contains 14 residues. Trimming pared 1 base from V and 7 bases from J, leaving 12 bases between. CDR1 is SGHTA, CDR2 FQGNSA, per germline. CDR3 protein: CASSLDPSSNTQYF. As DNA, the CDR3 is TGTGCCAGCAGCTTAGACCCTAGCTCAAATACGCAGTATTTT. Full variable domain (rest looked up from reference TRBV7-2 and TRBJ2-3): GAGVSQSPSNKVTEKGKDVELRCDPISGHTALYWYRQSLGQGLEFLIYFQGNSAPDKSGLPSDRFSAERTGGSVSTLTIQRTQQEDSAVYLCASSLDPSSNTQYFGPGTRLTVL.

The V gene is TRBV13, the J gene TRBJ1-4; TRBD1 agrees at 10 bases. There are 16 residues in the CDR3. Germline V gives CDR1 PRHDT, CDR2 FYEKMQ (reference sequence). V shed 5 bases and J 8 bases; nucleotides not matched to a gene: 11. The CDR3 reads CASSLRRGTGEEKLFF. The CDR3 DNA reads TGTGCCAGCAGCCTGCGCAGAGGGACAGGGGAAGAAAAACTGTTTTTT.

The chain is built from TRBV27 and TRBJ1-2, with 10 bases matching TRBD1. Germline loops: CDR1 MNHEY, CDR2 SMNVEV (reference sequence). The CDR3 length is 16 residues. V was pared by 6 bases and J by 2 bases, with 9 bases of the junction left unmatched. The CDR3 loop is CASSLLPGQGNYGYTF. DNA of the CDR3: TGTGCCAGCAGCCTCCTGCCGGGACAGGGGAACTATGGCTACACCTTC.

The chain links TRBV28 to TRBJ2-1, with 8 bases identical to TRBD1. V lost 6 bases and J lost 6; bases outside the gene matches: 16. The length of the CDR3 is 17 residues. The germline CDR1 and CDR2 sequences are MDHEN and SYDVKM. The CDR3 protein is CASSSSFGTGGFNEQFF. The CDR3 DNA reads TGTGCCAGCAGCTCCTCGTTCGGGACAGGTGGTTTCAATGAGCAGTTCTTC.

J is TRBJ2-7 and V is TRBV10-3; 8 bases match TRBD1. V was pared by 6 bases and J by 6 bases, with 10 bases of the junction left unmatched. The CDR3 runs to 14 residues. CDR1 is ENHRY and CDR2 is SYGVKD in the germline V gene. The CDR3 DNA sequence: TGTGCCATCAGGCCCGACAGGGGCCTCGCCGAGCAGTACTTC. Translating it yields CAIRPDRGLAEQYF.

The rearrangement links TRBV29-1 to TRBJ2-5; D unclear. Germline values: CDR1 SQVTM, CDR2 ANQGSEA. Trimming cost V 0 bases and J 5 bases, with 7 bases left between them. CDR3 length equals 12 residues. CDR3 residues: CSVEDSRETQYF. The CDR3 DNA reads as TGCAGCGTTGAAGATAGTCGGGAGACCCAGTACTTC.

This sequence joins TRBV7-2 and TRBJ2-3; D may be TRBD2 (5 bases). CDR1 is SGHTA, CDR2 FQGNSA, per germline. Between the trimmed V and J ends, which lost 5 bases and 1 base, there was a span of 13 bases. The CDR3 has 15 residues. The CDR3: CASSVGGPGTDTQYF. The CDR3, as DNA: TGTGCCAGCAGCGTAGGAGGCCCGGGCACAGATACGCAGTATTTT.

This chain links TRBV7-6 with TRBJ2-2, with 11 bases fitting TRBD1. CDR1 and CDR2 from the germline V gene are SGHVS and FNYEAQ. Trimming took 5 bases from V and 6 from J; bases not matched to a gene: 5. The CDR3 extends over 15 amino acids. CDR3 in amino acids: CASSAGTGGAGELFF. The CDR3 DNA is TGTGCCAGCAGCGCCGGGACAGGGGGGGCCGGGGAGCTGTTTTTT. Complete variable domain (other parts from reference TRBV7-6 and TRBJ2-2): GAGVSQSPRYKVTKRGQDVALRCDPISGHVSLYWYRQALGQGPEFLTYFNYEAQQDKSGLPNDRFSAERPEGSISTLTIQRTEQRDSAMYRCASSAGTGGAGELFFGEGSRLTVL.